This is a list of T cell receptor beta chains from one sample in a study of T cell responses to AZD1222 COVID-19 vaccine. The data were produced by immunoSEQ multiplex PCR, yet TCRdb's version contains in-frame clones alone and is incomplete. The table shows approximately 200,000 clones, with roughly nine tenths occurring only once. Sequenced here: peripheral blood, sampled 28 days after the second AZD1222 dose. The receptor set was obtained from an adult who received the AZD1222 COVID-19 vaccine. Each CDR3 is given with its conserved first and last residue. Each record gives: V gene, J gene, D gene, clone size, CDR3 DNA, CDR3 protein. The D gene is left open where the match is weak. Where a row states a size, it is once, few, many or the class of an expanded clone; other rows omit it.

V gene: TRBV6-6; J gene: TRBJ2-7; D gene: TRBD1; clone size: .; CDR3 DNA: TGTGCCAGCACTCACGACGTACAGGGGGCGGGGGAGCAGTACTTC; CDR3 protein: CASTHDVQGAGEQYF
V gene: TRBV10-2; J gene: TRBJ2-1; D gene: TRBD2; clone size: once; CDR3 DNA: TGCGCCAGCAGTGGGGAGGGCCTACTAGCGGGAGGGGATGAGCAGTTCTTC; CDR3 protein: CASSGEGLLAGGDEQFF
V gene: TRBV5-1; J gene: TRBJ1-6; D gene: .; clone size: few; CDR3 DNA: TGCGCCAGCAGCTCCTACCGGGACGATAATTCACCCCTCCACTTT; CDR3 protein: CASSSYRDDNSPLHF
V gene: TRBV27; J gene: TRBJ1-2; D gene: TRBD1; clone size: .; CDR3 DNA: TGTGCCAGCAGTTTATCGGGACAGGGAGGAAACTATGGCTACACCTTC; CDR3 protein: CASSLSGQGGNYGYTF
V gene: TRBV5-1; J gene: TRBJ2-7; D gene: .; clone size: .; CDR3 DNA: TGCGCCAGCAGCCCCCTACTAGACGGCGAGCAGTACTTC; CDR3 protein: CASSPLLDGEQYF
V gene: TRBV28; J gene: TRBJ2-2; D gene: .; clone size: .; CDR3 DNA: TGTGCCAGCAGTCTCAGGGTGCCCGGGGAGCTGTTTTTT; CDR3 protein: CASSLRVPGELFF
V gene: TRBV24-1; J gene: TRBJ1-2; D gene: .; clone size: .; CDR3 DNA: TGTGCCACCAGTGATTCCCAGGGTTACGGCTACACCTTC; CDR3 protein: CATSDSQGYGYTF
V gene: TRBV5-5; J gene: TRBJ1-3; D gene: .; clone size: .; CDR3 DNA: TGTGCCAGCAGCTTGGTAGGAAATGGAAACACCATATATTTT; CDR3 protein: CASSLVGNGNTIYF
V gene: TRBV6-1; J gene: TRBJ2-3; D gene: TRBD2; clone size: .; CDR3 DNA: TGTGCCAGCAGTGAATCCTACGGTCGGGCTAGCGGGACACAAGAAACGCAGTATTTT; CDR3 protein: CASSESYGRASGTQETQYF
V gene: TRBV6-5; J gene: TRBJ1-1; D gene: TRBD1; clone size: .; CDR3 DNA: TGTGCCAGCAGTTCCTTGACAGGGTTGGCTTTCTTT; CDR3 protein: CASSSLTGLAFF
V gene: TRBV15; J gene: TRBJ2-3; D gene: .; clone size: .; CDR3 DNA: TGTGCCACCAGCAGGGACCGACAGCCCACAGATACGCAGTATTTT; CDR3 protein: CATSRDRQPTDTQYF
V gene: TRBV12-3/TRBV12-4; J gene: TRBJ1-2; D gene: .; clone size: .; CDR3 DNA: TGTGCCAGCAGTTTCAGCGCTAACTATGGCTACACCTTC; CDR3 protein: CASSFSANYGYTF
V gene: TRBV6-5; J gene: TRBJ2-3; D gene: .; clone size: .; CDR3 DNA: TGTGCCAGCAGCTCTCTCCGGTACACAGATACGCAGTATTTT; CDR3 protein: CASSSLRYTDTQYF
V gene: TRBV11-3; J gene: TRBJ2-1; D gene: .; clone size: .; CDR3 DNA: TGTGCCAGCAGCTTAGACGGGGGCGCGGGCGATGAGCAGTTCTTC; CDR3 protein: CASSLDGGAGDEQFF
V gene: TRBV11-3; J gene: TRBJ2-3; D gene: TRBD2; clone size: .; CDR3 DNA: TGTGCCAGCAGCCCCGGACTAGCGGGAAGCACAGATACGCAGTATTTT; CDR3 protein: CASSPGLAGSTDTQYF
V gene: TRBV12-5; J gene: TRBJ2-5; D gene: TRBD1; clone size: .; CDR3 DNA: TGTGCTAGTGGGGAGGGACAGGTGGAGCAAGAGACCCAGTACTTC; CDR3 protein: CASGEGQVEQETQYF
V gene: TRBV7-2; J gene: TRBJ1-5; D gene: .; clone size: once; CDR3 DNA: TGTGCCAGCAGTTTACGGGGGTTCAATCAGCCCCAGCATTTT; CDR3 protein: CASSLRGFNQPQHF
V gene: TRBV4-2; J gene: TRBJ1-3; D gene: TRBD1; clone size: .; CDR3 DNA: TGTGCCAGCAGCTTCCGGACAGGAGAAACTGGAAACACCATATATTTT; CDR3 protein: CASSFRTGETGNTIYF
V gene: TRBV7-2; J gene: TRBJ2-3; D gene: .; clone size: .; CDR3 DNA: TGTGCCAGCAGCTTACAGGGCGGGATTGCAGATACGCAGTATTTT; CDR3 protein: CASSLQGGIADTQYF
V gene: TRBV11-3; J gene: TRBJ2-3; D gene: .; clone size: once; CDR3 DNA: TGTGCCAGCAGCTCCTTAGCGAGTAGCACAGATACGCAGTATTTT; CDR3 protein: CASSSLASSTDTQYF
V gene: TRBV2; J gene: TRBJ1-4; D gene: .; clone size: .; CDR3 DNA: TGTGCCAGCAGTGTTCGGGGGGGACGCGCGGCACTCAATGAAAAACTGTTTTTT; CDR3 protein: CASSVRGGRAALNEKLFF
V gene: TRBV11-2; J gene: TRBJ2-2; D gene: .; clone size: .; CDR3 DNA: TGTGCCAGCAGCTTAGATATGGCAGGGTGGACCGGGGAGCTGTTTTTT; CDR3 protein: CASSLDMAGWTGELFF
V gene: TRBV3-1/TRBV3-2; J gene: TRBJ1-4; D gene: .; clone size: once; CDR3 DNA: TGTGCCAGCAGCCAAAGAGGGACTGAAAAACTGTTTTTT; CDR3 protein: CASSQRGTEKLFF
V gene: TRBV5-1; J gene: TRBJ2-1; D gene: .; clone size: .; CDR3 DNA: TGCGCCAGCAGCTTGGCCGGGGACCGAGGTGAGCAGTTCTTC; CDR3 protein: CASSLAGDRGEQFF
V gene: TRBV12-5; J gene: TRBJ2-5; D gene: TRBD2; clone size: .; CDR3 DNA: TGTGCTAGTGGTTTCCTCTTAGCGGGAGGCCCCCAAGAGACCCAGTACTTC; CDR3 protein: CASGFLLAGGPQETQYF
V gene: TRBV4-1; J gene: TRBJ1-3; D gene: .; clone size: .; CDR3 DNA: TGCGCCAGCAGCCAAGATCTAAAACCTTCTGGAAACACCATATATTTT; CDR3 protein: CASSQDLKPSGNTIYF
V gene: TRBV4-2; J gene: TRBJ2-1; D gene: TRBD2; clone size: .; CDR3 DNA: TGTGCCAGCAGCTTCCGACTAGCGGGTTTGATTGAGCAGTTCTTC; CDR3 protein: CASSFRLAGLIEQFF
V gene: TRBV28; J gene: TRBJ1-3; D gene: TRBD1; clone size: .; CDR3 DNA: TGTGCCAGCAGTACAGGGGCTGGAAACACCATATATTTT; CDR3 protein: CASSTGAGNTIYF